The source of this TCR beta chain is a study of blood T cells in healthy people across ages (dated by TCRdb to between 2015 and 2017). Looking at the study overall: In model experiments, template switching captured about one uniquely barcoded TCR beta cDNA molecule for every two T cells. Four age groups were formed from the donors: young (average roughly 16 years), middle-aged (around 41), aged (approximately 60) and long-lived (approximately 78). To avoid experimental bias, donors of different ages were distributed randomly across sequencing lanes. The study measured age-related changes in TCR beta repertoire diversity using deep sequencing normalized with unique cDNA molecular identifiers. Two additional independent replicas of 1 million unique cDNA reads from the same blood draw were analyzed for two donors (one aged 18 to 30 and one aged 80 or older). The investigation overall reported the following: As age increased, observed TCR beta diversity per million T cells dropped in a roughly linear way, and a significant reduction was already evident by age about 40. The CMV infection status of donors was not known, potentially confounding age-related changes in expanded clonotypes. Since profiling was done on bulk unsorted PBMCs, naive and antigen-experienced compartments could not be conclusively compared. Estimates of total diversity from one million sequenced T cells were regarded as lower bounds and underestimates. Observed TCR beta diversity correlated strongly with the percentage of naive T cells measured by flow cytometry. Compared with the aged group, the long-lived group had more naive CD4+ T cells, fewer expanded clones and increased TCR diversity, suggesting age selection.

Libraries were made using 5' RACE. The sequencing machine was an Illumina HiSeq 2500. A second PCR of about 6 to 11 cycles was performed with a sample-barcoded 5' primer and a J-beta primer mix. A unique molecular identifier was introduced onto each TCR beta cDNA molecule by a template-switch 5' adaptor carrying 12 random nucleotides. At least 2.5 million CDR3-containing paired-end reads were obtained from each sample. First-strand cDNA synthesis was performed from all RNA using the Mint cDNA synthesis kit, with priming by a TRBC-specific oligonucleotide. After uracil-DNA glycosylase treatment, a first 18-cycle PCR used universal primers M1SS and BC2_uni_R on all cDNA. In the source study's methods: Each sample was normalized by randomly selecting 1 million high-quality reads, each carrying a distinct molecular identifier. Reads sharing molecular identifiers were discarded rather than binned into consensus sequences. CDR3 identification, clonotype clustering and error correction used MiTCR with a Q25 quality threshold and the strictest error-elimination algorithm. A nonparametric unseen species model using Euler transformation provided a lower-bound estimate of total TCR beta diversity. In-frame beta chains were kept once TCRdb had trimmed the public reads at Q25 with fastp and called clones with MiXCR. CDR3 protein sequences are deduplicated, and each keeps its most common genes and DNA. The V and J calls follow TCRdb's processing rather than the paper's. This sample comprises hundreds of thousands of distinct CDR3 sequences, 49% of them detected only once. Roughly a third of the sample rests with the top ten.

Donors were a few dozen systemically healthy Caucasian individuals from Russia aged roughly 6 to 90 years. Roughly 10 milliliters of peripheral blood were collected from each donor into EDTA-treated Vacutainer tubes. Ficoll-Paque density-gradient centrifugation was used to isolate PBMCs, with at least 7 million obtained per sample. Total RNA was extracted from PBMCs with Trizol reagent, with at least 5 micrograms obtained per sample. For every donor, flow cytometry on a PBMC aliquot measured the percentage of naive CD45RAhigh/CD27high T cells. Points on this clonotype: Its recognized antigen is unknown. No much larger clonotype is one base removed from it; base qualities were not supplied.

The germline V and J ends show losses of 4 bases and 8 bases respectively, and no gene match explains 24 bases of the junction. Based on the germline V gene, the CDR1 and CDR2 sequences are MDHEN and SYDVKM. The CDR3 covers 19 residues, taking in both the cysteine and the phenylalanine. Only CDR3 DNA remains: 57 bases, in frame from the first base. This clonotype was obtained from a woman in her fifties or sixties in good health. Input material: blood. This sequence uses TRBV28 and TRBJ2-3; 7 bases in between match TRBD1. The DNA is TGTGCCAGCAGTTCTACAACGACTGACAGGGTCCAGATGAGGGGTACGCAGTATTTT. Its protein reads: CASSSTTTDRVQMRGTQYF. Full variable domain (CDR3 extended with the reference TRBV28 and TRBJ2-3 proteins): DVKVTQSSRYLVKRTGEKVFLECVQDMDHENMFWYRQDPGLGLRLIYFSYDVKMKEKGDIPEGYSVSREKKERFSLILESASTNQTSMYLCASSSTTTDRVQMRGTQYFGPGTRLTVL.